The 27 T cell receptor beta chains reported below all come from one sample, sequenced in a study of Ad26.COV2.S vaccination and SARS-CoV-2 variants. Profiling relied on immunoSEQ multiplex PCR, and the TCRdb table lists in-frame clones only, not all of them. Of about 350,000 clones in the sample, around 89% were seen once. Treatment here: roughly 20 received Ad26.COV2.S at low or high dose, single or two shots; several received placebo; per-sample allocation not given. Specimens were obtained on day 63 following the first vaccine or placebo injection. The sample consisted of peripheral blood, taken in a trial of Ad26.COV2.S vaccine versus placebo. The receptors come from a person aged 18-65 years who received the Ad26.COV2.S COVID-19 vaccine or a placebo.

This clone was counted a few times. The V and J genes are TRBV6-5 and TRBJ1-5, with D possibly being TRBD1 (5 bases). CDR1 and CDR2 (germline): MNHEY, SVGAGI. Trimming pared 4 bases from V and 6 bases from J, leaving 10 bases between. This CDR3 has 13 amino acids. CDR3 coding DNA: TGTGCCAGCAGTTCCAGGGACGGTCAGCCCCAGCATTTT. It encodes CASSSRDGQPQHF.

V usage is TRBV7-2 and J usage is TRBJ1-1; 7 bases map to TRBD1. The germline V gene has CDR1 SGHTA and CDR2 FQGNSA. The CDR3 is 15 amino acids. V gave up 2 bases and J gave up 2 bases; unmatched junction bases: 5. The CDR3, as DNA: TGTGCCAGCAGCTTACAGGGGGGGACTAACACTGAAGCTTTCTTT. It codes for CASSLQGGTNTEAFF.

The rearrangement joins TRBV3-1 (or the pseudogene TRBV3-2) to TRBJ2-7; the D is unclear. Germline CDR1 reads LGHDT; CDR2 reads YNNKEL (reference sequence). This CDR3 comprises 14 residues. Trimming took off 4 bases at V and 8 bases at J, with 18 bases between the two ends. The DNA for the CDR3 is TGTGCCAGCAGCCTCAGAGCCCCCCAAACGAAGCAGTACTTC. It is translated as CASSLRAPQTKQYF.

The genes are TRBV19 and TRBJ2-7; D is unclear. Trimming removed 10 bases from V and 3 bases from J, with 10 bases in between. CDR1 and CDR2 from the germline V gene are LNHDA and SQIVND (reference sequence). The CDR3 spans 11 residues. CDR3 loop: CATATGYEQYF. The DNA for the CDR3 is TGTGCCACCGCAACCGGCTACGAGCAGTACTTC.

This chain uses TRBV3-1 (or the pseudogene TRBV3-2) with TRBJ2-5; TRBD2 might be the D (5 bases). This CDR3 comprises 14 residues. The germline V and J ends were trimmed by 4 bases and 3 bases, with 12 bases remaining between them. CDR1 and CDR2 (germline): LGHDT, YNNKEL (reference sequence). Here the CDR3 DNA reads TGTGCCAGCAGCCCCCCCAGCGGAAAAGAGACCCAGTACTTC. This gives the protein CASSPPSGKETQYF.

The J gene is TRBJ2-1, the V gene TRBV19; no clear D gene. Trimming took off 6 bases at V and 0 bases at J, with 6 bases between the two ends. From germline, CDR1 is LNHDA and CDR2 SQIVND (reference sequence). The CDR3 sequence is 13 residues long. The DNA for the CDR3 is TGTGCCAGTAGAAGCCGCTCCTACAATGAGCAGTTCTTC. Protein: CASRSRSYNEQFF.

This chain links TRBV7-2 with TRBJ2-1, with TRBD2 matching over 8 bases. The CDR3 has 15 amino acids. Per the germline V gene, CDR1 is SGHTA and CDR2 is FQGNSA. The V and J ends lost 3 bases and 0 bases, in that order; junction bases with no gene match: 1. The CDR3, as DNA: TGTGCCAGCAGCTTCGCGGGGGGCTCCTACAATGAGCAGTTCTTC. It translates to CASSFAGGSYNEQFF. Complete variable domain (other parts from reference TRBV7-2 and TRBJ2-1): GAGVSQSPSNKVTEKGKDVELRCDPISGHTALYWYRQSLGQGLEFLIYFQGNSAPDKSGLPSDRFSAERTGGSVSTLTIQRTQQEDSAVYLCASSFAGGSYNEQFFGPGTRLTVL.

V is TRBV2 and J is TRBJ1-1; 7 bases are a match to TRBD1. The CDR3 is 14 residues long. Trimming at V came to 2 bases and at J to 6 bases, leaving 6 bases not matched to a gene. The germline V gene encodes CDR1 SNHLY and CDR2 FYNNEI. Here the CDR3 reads CASSERTGASEAFF. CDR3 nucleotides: TGTGCCAGCAGTGAAAGAACAGGGGCTTCTGAAGCTTTCTTT.

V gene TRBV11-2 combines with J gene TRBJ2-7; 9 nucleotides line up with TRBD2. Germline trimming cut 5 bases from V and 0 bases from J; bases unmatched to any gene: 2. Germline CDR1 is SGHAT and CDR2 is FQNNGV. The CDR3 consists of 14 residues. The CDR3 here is CASSVSGSSYEQYF. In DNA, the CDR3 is TGTGCCAGCAGCGTTAGCGGGAGCTCCTACGAGCAGTACTTC.

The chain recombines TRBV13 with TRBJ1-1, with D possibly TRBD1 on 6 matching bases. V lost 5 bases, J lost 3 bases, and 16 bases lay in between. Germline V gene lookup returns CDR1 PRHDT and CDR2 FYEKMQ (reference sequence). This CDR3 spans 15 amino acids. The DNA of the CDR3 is TGTGCCAGCAGCCCCGGATGGGGGCGCGACACTGAAGCTTTCTTT. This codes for CASSPGWGRDTEAFF.

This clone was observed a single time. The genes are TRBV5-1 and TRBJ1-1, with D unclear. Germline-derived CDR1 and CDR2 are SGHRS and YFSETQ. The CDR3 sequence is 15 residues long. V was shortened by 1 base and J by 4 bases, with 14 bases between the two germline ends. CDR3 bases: TGCGCCAGCAGCTTGTCCGGGTTATCTGGCACTGAAGCTTTCTTT. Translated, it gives CASSLSGLSGTEAFF.

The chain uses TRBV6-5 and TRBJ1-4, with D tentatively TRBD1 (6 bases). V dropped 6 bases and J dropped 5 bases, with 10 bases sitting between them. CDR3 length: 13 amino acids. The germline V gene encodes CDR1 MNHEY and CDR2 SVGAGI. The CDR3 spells CASRQGPNEKLFF. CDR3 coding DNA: TGTGCCAGCAGACAGGGACCAAATGAAAAACTGTTTTTT.

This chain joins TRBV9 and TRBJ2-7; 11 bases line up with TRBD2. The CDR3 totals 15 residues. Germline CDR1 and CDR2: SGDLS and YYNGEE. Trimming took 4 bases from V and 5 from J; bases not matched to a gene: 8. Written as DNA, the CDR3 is TGTGCCAGCAGCCCGGAACTAGCGGGAGAGGACGAGCAGTACTTC. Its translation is CASSPELAGEDEQYF. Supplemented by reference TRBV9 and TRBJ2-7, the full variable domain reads DSGVTQTPKHLITATGQRVTLRCSPRSGDLSVYWYQQSLDQGLQFLIQYYNGEERAKGNILERFSAQQFPDLHSELNLSSLELGDSALYFCASSPELAGEDEQYFGPGTRLTVT.

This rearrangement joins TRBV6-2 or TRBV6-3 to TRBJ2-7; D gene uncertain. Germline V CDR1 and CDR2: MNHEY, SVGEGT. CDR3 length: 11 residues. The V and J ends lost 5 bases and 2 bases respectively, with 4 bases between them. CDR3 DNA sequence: TGTGCCAGCAGTAGACCCTACGAGCAGTACTTC. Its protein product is CASSRPYEQYF.

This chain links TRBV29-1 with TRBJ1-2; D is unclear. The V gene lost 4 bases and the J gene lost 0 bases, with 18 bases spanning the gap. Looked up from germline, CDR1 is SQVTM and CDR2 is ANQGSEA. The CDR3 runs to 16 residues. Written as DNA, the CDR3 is TGCAGCGTTGCGCTAAGTGGGAAGCGTACTAACTATGGCTACACCTTC. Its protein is CSVALSGKRTNYGYTF.

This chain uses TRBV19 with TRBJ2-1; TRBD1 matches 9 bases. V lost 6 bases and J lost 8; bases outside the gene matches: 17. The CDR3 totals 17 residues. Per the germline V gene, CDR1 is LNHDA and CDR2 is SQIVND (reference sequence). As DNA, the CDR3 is TGTGCCAGTAGGTTTATGAAACCGGGACAGGGTATCGATGAGCAGTTCTTC. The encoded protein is CASRFMKPGQGIDEQFF.

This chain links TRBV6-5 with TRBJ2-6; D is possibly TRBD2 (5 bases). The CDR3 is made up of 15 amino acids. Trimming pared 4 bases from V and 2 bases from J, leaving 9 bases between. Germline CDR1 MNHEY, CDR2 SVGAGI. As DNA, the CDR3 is TGTGCCAGCAGTTCCCTAGCTGCTGGGGCCAACGTCCTGACTTTC. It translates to CASSSLAAGANVLTF.

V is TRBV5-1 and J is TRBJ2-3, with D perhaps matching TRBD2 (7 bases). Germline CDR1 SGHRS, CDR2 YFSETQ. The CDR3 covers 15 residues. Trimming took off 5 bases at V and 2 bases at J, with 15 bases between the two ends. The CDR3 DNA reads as TGCGCCAGCAGTCCTGAGGGGGGGCCCACAGATACGCAGTATTTT. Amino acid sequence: CASSPEGGPTDTQYF. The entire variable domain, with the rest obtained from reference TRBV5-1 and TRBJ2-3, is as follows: KAGVTQTPRYLIKTRGQQVTLSCSPISGHRSVSWYQQTPGQGLQFLFEYFSETQRNKGNFPGRFSGRQFSNSRSEMNVSTLELGDSALYLCASSPEGGPTDTQYFGPGTRLTVL.

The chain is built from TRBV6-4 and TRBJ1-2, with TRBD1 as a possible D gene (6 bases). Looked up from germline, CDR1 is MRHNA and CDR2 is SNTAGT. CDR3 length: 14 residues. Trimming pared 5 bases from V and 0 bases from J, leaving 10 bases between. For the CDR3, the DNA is TGTGCCAGCAGTAAGGACAGCTCTAACTATGGCTACACCTTC. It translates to CASSKDSSNYGYTF.

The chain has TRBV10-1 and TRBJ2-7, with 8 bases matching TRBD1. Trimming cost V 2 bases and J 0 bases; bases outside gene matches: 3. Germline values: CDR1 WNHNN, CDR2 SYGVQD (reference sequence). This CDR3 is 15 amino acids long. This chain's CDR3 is CASSEIQGDSYEQYF. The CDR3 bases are TGCGCCAGCAGTGAGATACAGGGGGACTCCTACGAGCAGTACTTC.

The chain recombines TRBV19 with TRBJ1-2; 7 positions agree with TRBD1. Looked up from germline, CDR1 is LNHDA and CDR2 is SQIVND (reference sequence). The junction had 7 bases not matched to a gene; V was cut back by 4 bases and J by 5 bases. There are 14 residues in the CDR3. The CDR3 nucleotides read TGTGCCAGTAGTAGTAGGACAGGAGAGTATGGCTACACCTTC. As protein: CASSSRTGEYGYTF.

The CDR3 loop is CASSMMTSGRRVAGELFF. CDR3 nucleotides: TGTGCCAGTAGTATGATGACTAGCGGGAGGAGGGTGGCCGGGGAGCTGTTTTTT. This chain joins TRBV19 and TRBJ2-2; 13 positions match TRBD2. Germline assignment: CDR1 LNHDA and CDR2 SQIVND (reference sequence). The length of the CDR3 is 18 residues. V was clipped by 3 bases and J by 6 bases; unmatched bases: 10. Drawing the rest from reference TRBV19 and TRBJ2-2, the complete variable domain is DGGITQSPKYLFRKEGQNVTLSCEQNLNHDAMYWYRQDPGQGLRLIYYSQIVNDFQKGDIAEGYSVSREKKESFPLTVTSAQKNPTAFYLCASSMMTSGRRVAGELFFGEGSRLTVL.

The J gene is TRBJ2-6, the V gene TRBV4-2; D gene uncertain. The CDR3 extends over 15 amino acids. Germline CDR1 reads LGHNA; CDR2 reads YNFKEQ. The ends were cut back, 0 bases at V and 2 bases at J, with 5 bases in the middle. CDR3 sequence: CASSQERAGANVLTF. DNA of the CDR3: TGTGCCAGCAGCCAAGAAAGGGCTGGGGCCAACGTCCTGACTTTC.

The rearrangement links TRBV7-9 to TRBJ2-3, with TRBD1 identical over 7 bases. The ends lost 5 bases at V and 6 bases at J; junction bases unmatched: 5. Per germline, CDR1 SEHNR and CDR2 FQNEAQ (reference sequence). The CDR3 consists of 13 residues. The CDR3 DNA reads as TGTGCCAGCAGCGTCCTAGGGGGCGATACGCAGTATTTT. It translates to CASSVLGGDTQYF.

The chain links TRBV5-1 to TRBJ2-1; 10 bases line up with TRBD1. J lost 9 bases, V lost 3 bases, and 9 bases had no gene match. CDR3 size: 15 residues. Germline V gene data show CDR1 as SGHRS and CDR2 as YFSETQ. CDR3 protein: CASSSPGQGIGEQFF. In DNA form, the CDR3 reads TGCGCCAGCAGCTCCCCGGGACAGGGGATTGGTGAGCAGTTCTTC. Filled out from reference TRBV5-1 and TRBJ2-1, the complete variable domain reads KAGVTQTPRYLIKTRGQQVTLSCSPISGHRSVSWYQQTPGQGLQFLFEYFSETQRNKGNFPGRFSGRQFSNSRSEMNVSTLELGDSALYLCASSSPGQGIGEQFFGPGTRLTVL.

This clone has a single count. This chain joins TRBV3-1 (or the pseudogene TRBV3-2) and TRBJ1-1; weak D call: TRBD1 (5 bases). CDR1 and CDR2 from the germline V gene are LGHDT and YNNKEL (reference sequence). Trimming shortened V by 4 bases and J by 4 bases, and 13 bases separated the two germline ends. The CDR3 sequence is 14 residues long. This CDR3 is CASSRDGKSTEAFF. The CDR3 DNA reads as TGTGCCAGCAGCCGGGACGGGAAGTCCACTGAAGCTTTCTTT.

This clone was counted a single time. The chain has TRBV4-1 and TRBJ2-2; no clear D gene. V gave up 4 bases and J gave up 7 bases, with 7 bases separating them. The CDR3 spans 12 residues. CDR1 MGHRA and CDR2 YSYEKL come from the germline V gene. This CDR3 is CASSLGFGELFF. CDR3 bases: TGCGCCAGCAGCCTAGGATTCGGGGAGCTGTTTTTT.